The TCR beta chain under discussion was sequenced for a study of T cell repertoires in cytomegalovirus infection. Study details: Matching HLA type and CMV infection were both indicated by public TCR beta signatures.

Ten or more counts support this clonotype. Its antigen is currently unknown. The V end was cut by 1 base, the J end by 9 bases, with 10 bases between. Germline lookup yields CDR1 SGHTA and CDR2 FQGNSA. The CDR3 length is 13 residues. TCRdb re-called the reads through MiXCR, storing one row per CDR3 protein. The sample has a few hundred thousand distinct CDR3 sequences, roughly an eighth seen once. Broader study findings: The ex vivo response showed dominance by HLA-C-restricted CMV-specific TCR beta clonotypes.

The sequencing sample was made of PBMCs. The chain recombines TRBV7-2 with TRBJ2-1; D not resolved. The source is a human donor in good health (CMV status not recorded). Some clones in this sample may be carry-over from other donors' samples. This chain's CDR3 is CASSLVTWGEQFF. The CDR3 DNA is TGTGCCAGCAGCTTAGTGACCTGGGGTGAGCAGTTCTTC.